A single sample gave rise to the 29 T cell receptor beta chains below, sequenced in a study of CD8 T cells in ankylosing spondylitis. Study results and limitations: A motif in TCR beta, a set of roughly eight highly homologous variants, appeared characteristic of ankylosing spondylitis blood.

Antigen specificity for these receptors is unknown. MiXCR was run by TCRdb on the 5' RACE reads, yielding one entry per CDR3 protein. Among 400,000 to 450,000 distinct CDR3 sequences, roughly 17% were seen once, and the ten largest hold approximately 1%. Sequenced sample: blood, either unsorted or a sorted T cell fraction (not recorded which). The receptor set was obtained from a male donor with ankylosing spondylitis.

In DNA, the CDR3 is TGTGCCACCAGTGATTTGCAAAGGCTTAGCTCTGGAAACACCATATATTTT. It codes for CATSDLQRLSSGNTIYF. This rearrangement joins TRBV24-1 to TRBJ1-3; no clear D. Per germline, CDR1 KGHDR and CDR2 SFDVKD. The CDR3 loop spans 17 amino acids. The V end lost 0 bases, the J end lost 0 bases, and 11 bases lay between the germline ends.

This clonotype was counted only a few times. The chain combines TRBV21-1 with TRBJ2-7. TRBV21-1 is tagged as a pseudogene. The CDR3 is 17 amino acids. The CDR3: CASSKAPVRIRMDEQYF. CDR3 in DNA: TGTGCCAGCAGCAAAGCCCCCGTACGGATTCGAATGGACGAGCAGTACTTC.

This clonotype has a single count. This chain connects TRBV29-1 to TRBJ1-2; possibly TRBD1 for D (6 bases). The CDR3 contains 14 residues. CDR1 SQVTM and CDR2 ANQGSEA come from the germline V gene. Trimming pared 4 bases from V and 1 base from J, leaving 13 bases between. The CDR3 nucleotides are TGCAGCGTTGTGGGGGCAGAAGATAACTATGGCTACACCTTC. It is translated as CSVVGAEDNYGYTF.

The rearrangement links TRBV6-1 to TRBJ1-1; D not certain. Germline V gives CDR1 MNHNS, CDR2 SASEGT. Trimming left V 1 base short and J 0 bases short, with 12 bases between. The CDR3 is 16 amino acids. The CDR3, as DNA: TGTGCCAGCAGTGAAGGGGCGGGGAGGGTGAACACTGAAGCTTTCTTT. Translated, it gives CASSEGAGRVNTEAFF.

This clonotype has just a few counts. The chain recombines TRBV20-1 with TRBJ2-7, with 12 bases matching TRBD2. In germline, CDR1 is DFQATT, CDR2 SNEGSKA (reference sequence). This CDR3 spans 15 amino acids. The ends lost 7 bases at V and 1 base at J; junction bases unmatched: 8. The CDR3 bases are TGCAGTGTAGGACTAGCGGGAAAAAGGTCCTACGAGCAGTACTTC. It codes for CSVGLAGKRSYEQYF.

The rearrangement uses TRBV5-6 and TRBJ1-3, with unresolved D. The germline V gene encodes CDR1 SGHDT and CDR2 YYEEEE. Trimming stripped 9 bases from V and 4 bases from J, with 17 bases between. This CDR3 spans 14 amino acids. CDR3 sequence (DNA): TGTGCCACTTCCCCGGGGTTCGGGGGAAACACCATATATTTT. Its translation: CATSPGFGGNTIYF.

The chain joins TRBV2 to TRBJ2-7; 12 positions agree with TRBD2. This CDR3 spans 15 amino acids. Germline values: CDR1 SNHLY, CDR2 FYNNEI. Unmatched junction bases numbered 6, after V lost 5 bases and J lost 4 bases. CDR3 coding DNA: TGTGCCAGCAGTCTAGAGACTAGCGGGAGTTACGAGCAGTACTTC. Protein sequence: CASSLETSGSYEQYF.

V is TRBV19 and J is TRBJ1-1; D remains ambiguous. The germline V gene encodes CDR1 LNHDA and CDR2 SQIVND (reference sequence). V was cut by 3 bases and J by 1 base, with 6 bases left in between. This CDR3 has 13 amino acids. The CDR3 DNA follows: TGTGCCAGTAGTATTATACAGAACACTGAAGCTTTCTTT. Its protein is CASSIIQNTEAFF.

A few counts support this clonotype. The chain links TRBV11-3 to TRBJ1-1, with 8 positions matching TRBD1. Germline V gene data show CDR1 as SGHNT and CDR2 as YENEEA. The CDR3 sequence is 17 residues long. Germline trimming cut 0 bases from V and 4 bases from J; bases unmatched to any gene: 10. The CDR3 loop reads CASSLDLQGAVATEAFF. The CDR3 bases are TGTGCCAGCAGCTTAGATCTCCAGGGGGCAGTTGCCACTGAAGCTTTCTTT.

A word on this clonotype: One junction end disagrees with the germline gene, perhaps due to a read error. This chain uses TRBV12-3 or TRBV12-4 with TRBJ1-3; 12 bases map to TRBD1. CDR3 length: 18 amino acids. CDR3 coding DNA: TGTGCCAGCAGTTACAGATATCCGGGACAGGGGGCTGGAAACACCATATGTTTT. Translated: CASSYRYPGQGAGNTICF.

The V and J genes are TRBV2 and TRBJ2-1; D gene ambiguous. Germline values: CDR1 SNHLY, CDR2 FYNNEI. Trimming stripped 7 bases from V and 4 bases from J, with 14 bases between. The CDR3 has 14 amino acids. The CDR3 DNA reads TGTGCCAGCAAGCCAAGGATTGTGTACAATGAGCAGTTCTTC. The encoded protein is CASKPRIVYNEQFF.

This chain connects TRBV20-1 to TRBJ2-3; no definite D call. Trimming pared 6 bases from V and 2 bases from J, leaving 15 bases between. The CDR3 is 14 residues long. Germline assignment: CDR1 DFQATT and CDR2 SNEGSKA (reference sequence). CDR3 nucleotide sequence: TGCAGTGCCCTAAGCCAGGCCGTCACAGATACGCAGTATTTT. This gives the protein CSALSQAVTDTQYF.

The V gene is TRBV7-2, the J gene TRBJ2-2; the D is unclear. The ends were cut back, 0 bases at V and 5 bases at J, with 10 bases in the middle. Germline CDR1 reads SGHTA; CDR2 reads FQGNSA. The CDR3 runs to 15 residues. In nucleotides, the CDR3 is TGTGCCAGCAGCTTAGCGTTGGGAAATACCGGGGAGCTGTTTTTT. Its protein product is CASSLALGNTGELFF.

This clonotype was seen a few times. Here the CDR3 DNA reads TGTGCCAGCAGTTTAGCCGGGACAGGGAACTATGGCTACACCTTC. Translating it yields CASSLAGTGNYGYTF. The chain recombines TRBV12-3 or TRBV12-4 with TRBJ1-2; TRBD1 matches at 9 bases. Unmatched junction bases numbered 1, after V lost 0 bases and J lost 2 bases. The CDR3 extends over 15 amino acids.

This clonotype turned up a few times. V and J are TRBV30 and TRBJ2-1; 7 bases align to TRBD2. This CDR3 spans 12 amino acids. Trimming cost V 2 bases and J 7 bases; bases outside gene matches: 2. Germline V gene sequence: CDR1 GTSNPN, CDR2 SVGIG (reference sequence). CDR3 loop: CAWSRRGNEQFF. The CDR3 coding sequence is TGTGCCTGGAGTCGGCGGGGGAATGAGCAGTTCTTC. The full variable domain, completed using reference TRBV30 and TRBJ2-1, is SQTIHQWPATLVQPVGSPLSLECTVEGTSNPNLYWYRQAAGRGLQLLFYSVGIGQISSEVPQNLSASRPQDRQFILSSKKLLLSDSGFYLCAWSRRGNEQFFGPGTRLTVL.

This clonotype turned up a few times. The CDR3 protein is CATSRAGQSYEQYF. The CDR3 DNA reads as TGTGCCACCAGCAGAGCGGGACAGTCCTACGAGCAGTACTTC. The chain links TRBV15 to TRBJ2-7; 7 nucleotides match TRBD1. The CDR3 is 14 amino acids. Germline V gene lookup returns CDR1 LNHNV and CDR2 YYDKDF (reference sequence). Germline trimming cut 1 base from V and 1 base from J; bases unmatched to any gene: 1.

This clonotype was observed a few times. A read error may account for a junction end that differs from germline. V usage is TRBV6-2 or TRBV6-3 and J usage is TRBJ2-1; 9 bases map to TRBD2. From germline, CDR1 is MNHEY and CDR2 SVGEGT. This CDR3 is 12 amino acids long. In nucleotides, the CDR3 is TGTGCCAGCAGCCGGGGCGAGACTAGCGGCGTCTTC. It translates to CASSRGETSGVF.

The chain carries TRBV21-1 and TRBJ2-1; no DNA check was done on the table's D call, TRBD1. TRBV21-1 is classified as a pseudogene. The CDR3 has 13 amino acids. CDR3 sequence: CAPFDRGLDEQFF. The CDR3 DNA reads as TGTGCCCCCTTCGACAGGGGGCTGGATGAGCAGTTCTTC.

A few counts support this clonotype. This chain links TRBV10-3 with TRBJ1-1, with 8 bases aligning to TRBD1. This CDR3 is built from 13 residues. Germline CDR1 is ENHRY and CDR2 is SYGVKD. The V segment lost 7 bases and the J segment 3 bases; nucleotides outside the gene matches: 4. CDR3 nucleotide sequence: TGTGCCATCAAGGGACAGGAGGACACTGAAGCTTTCTTT. Its translation: CAIKGQEDTEAFF.

This clonotype was observed a few times. V usage is TRBV28 and J usage is TRBJ1-3; tentative D call: TRBD1 (6 bases). This CDR3 is built from 15 residues. Germline V CDR1 and CDR2: MDHEN, SYDVKM. V was cut by 7 bases and J by 3 bases, with 16 bases left in between. The CDR3 DNA sequence: TGTGCCAGCACAAGAGGGGGGACTGGTGGAAACACCATATATTTT. Its protein is CASTRGGTGGNTIYF. The complete variable domain, with remaining parts taken from reference TRBV28 and TRBJ1-3, reads DVKVTQSSRYLVKRTGEKVFLECVQDMDHENMFWYRQDPGLGLRLIYFSYDVKMKEKGDIPEGYSVSREKKERFSLILESASTNQTSMYLCASTRGGTGGNTIYFGEGSWLTVV.

About this clonotype: The final CDR3 position lacks the conserved phenylalanine or tryptophan, pointing to a likely read error. V is TRBV12-3 or TRBV12-4 and J is TRBJ2-7; 10 nucleotides line up with TRBD2. With 5 bases clipped from V and 3 bases from J, the junction kept 13 bases outside the gene matches. This CDR3 is 17 amino acids long. For the CDR3, the DNA is TGTGCCAGCAGTGTAGGACTAGCGGCGGCCCGTGGCTACGAGCAGTACCTC. Translated, it gives CASSVGLAAARGYEQYL.

The rearrangement uses TRBV28 and TRBJ1-1, with no clear D. V was clipped by 5 bases and J by 0 bases, with 13 bases between them. The CDR3 is 15 amino acids. CDR1 is MDHEN and CDR2 is SYDVKM in the germline V gene. The DNA for the CDR3 is TGTGCCAGCAGTGGCTTCGGGCAGATGAACACTGAAGCTTTCTTT. It translates to CASSGFGQMNTEAFF. Combining the CDR3 with reference TRBV28 and TRBJ1-1 gives the whole variable domain DVKVTQSSRYLVKRTGEKVFLECVQDMDHENMFWYRQDPGLGLRLIYFSYDVKMKEKGDIPEGYSVSREKKERFSLILESASTNQTSMYLCASSGFGQMNTEAFFGQGTRLTVV.

This clonotype showed up many times. The CDR3 region is CASSFEPGELFF. DNA of the CDR3: TGTGCCAGCAGTTTCGAACCCGGGGAGCTGTTTTTT. The chain combines TRBV12-3 or TRBV12-4 with TRBJ2-2; D gene ambiguous. The CDR3 has 12 residues. V dropped 3 bases and J dropped 6 bases, with 5 bases sitting between them.

The chain carries TRBV9 and TRBJ2-4, with 7 bases that match TRBD1. V gave up 4 bases and J gave up 0 bases; unmatched junction bases: 16. CDR1 and CDR2 from the germline V gene are SGDLS and YYNGEE. The CDR3 is 19 amino acids. CDR3 residues: CASSPSAVTGSLAKNIQYF. CDR3 in DNA: TGTGCCAGCAGCCCCTCCGCAGTGACAGGGAGTTTAGCCAAAAACATTCAGTACTTC.

The chain couples TRBV6-1 to TRBJ1-2, with D unresolved. CDR1 is MNHNS, CDR2 SASEGT, per germline. CDR3 size: 11 residues. Trimming cost V 5 bases and J 7 bases, with 8 bases left between them. CDR3 region: CASSRVSGYTF. Here the CDR3 DNA reads TGTGCCAGCAGTCGAGTGTCTGGCTACACCTTC.

The chain has TRBV15 and TRBJ1-4, with D unresolved. The germline CDR1 and CDR2 sequences are LNHNV and YYDKDF (reference sequence). Trimming took off 1 base at V and 1 base at J, with 4 bases between the two ends. The CDR3 has 14 amino acids. The CDR3 loop is CATSRALTNEKLFF. The CDR3, as DNA: TGTGCCACCAGCAGAGCTCTAACTAATGAAAAACTGTTTTTT.

The V and J genes are TRBV21-1 and TRBJ2-7; the listed D gene, TRBD2, was not tested against the DNA. TRBV21-1 is a known pseudogene. The CDR3 totals 16 residues. CDR3 coding DNA: TGTGCCAGCAGCAAAGCGAGCGAGCGGGATTCCTACGAGCAGTACTTC. Translated, it gives CASSKASERDSYEQYF.

This clonotype has a handful of counts. V gene TRBV20-1 combines with J gene TRBJ2-1, with D perhaps matching TRBD2 (6 bases). With 3 bases removed from V and 0 bases from J, the gap between germline ends came to 18 bases. The CDR3 is 17 amino acids. Looked up from germline, CDR1 is DFQATT and CDR2 is SNEGSKA (reference sequence). CDR3 loop: CSAREGSGRLSYNEQFF. The DNA of the CDR3 is TGCAGTGCTAGGGAAGGTAGCGGCAGACTCTCCTACAATGAGCAGTTCTTC.

This clonotype showed up many times. The rearrangement uses TRBV12-3 or TRBV12-4 and TRBJ2-7; D possibly corresponds to TRBD2 (6 bases). V lost 4 bases, J lost 3 bases, and 10 bases lay in between. This CDR3 spans 13 amino acids. The CDR3 DNA reads TGTGCCAGCAGTTGGGGGGTGGACTACGAGCAGTACTTC. This gives the protein CASSWGVDYEQYF.